This T cell receptor (beta chain) was captured by sequencing in a study of OX40 agonist ivuxolimab in advanced cancers. Study information: Every 2 weeks, patients received ivuxolimab intravenously, dosed at 0.01 to 10 mg/kg.

The CDR3 loop spans 14 amino acids. V was cut by 6 bases and J by 3 bases, with 10 bases left in between. Germline V gene sequence: CDR1 SGHRS, CDR2 YFSETQ. Study findings and constraints: Doses of 0.1 to 3.0 mg/kg were accompanied by clonal expansion of CD4+ and CD8+ blood T cells by week 6.

The investigators sampled blood at baseline, at cycle 4 day 1, and at cycle 7 day 1. On this clone: Its antigen remains unknown.

Sequencing used immunoSEQ multiplex PCR; TCRdb keeps in-frame clones, though not all of them. In the table there are over 50,000 clones, about 86% of which are singletons. V usage is TRBV5-1 and J usage is TRBJ2-6; TRBD2 is a possible D gene (5 bases). This receptor was taken from an adult with an advanced solid tumor such as melanoma, head and neck, liver or kidney cancer. The input for sequencing was CD4+ or CD8+ T cells sorted from blood, taken in a trial of the OX40 agonist ivuxolimab. CDR3 nucleotides: TGCGCCAGCATGGATACTAGTGGGGCCAACGTCCTGACTTTC. It translates to CASMDTSGANVLTF. The variable domain in full, with the rest retrieved from reference TRBV5-1 and TRBJ2-6, is KAGVTQTPRYLIKTRGQQVTLSCSPISGHRSVSWYQQTPGQGLQFLFEYFSETQRNKGNFPGRFSGRQFSNSRSEMNVSTLELGDSALYLCASMDTSGANVLTFGAGSRLTVL.